This entry concerns a single T cell receptor (beta chain). Its antigen remains unidentified. The data derive from a study of blood T cells in healthy people across ages. A second roughly 6 to 11 cycle PCR used barcoded and J-beta primers. Researchers report that a template-switch adaptor with 12 random nucleotides tagged each cDNA molecule. TCRdb reprocessed the 5' RACE reads via MiXCR and lists one record per CDR3 protein. The sample has 1.5 million to 2 million distinct CDR3 sequences, just under 50% seen once; the top ten hold roughly 2.1%. The CDR3 totals 15 residues. The junction had 17 bases not matched to a gene; V was cut back by 6 bases and J by 11 bases. Germline loops: CDR1 WSHSY, CDR2 SAAADI. Study findings and constraints: It was found that TCR beta diversity correlated strongly with the percentage of naive T cells.

Sequencing was performed on blood. The clonotype comes from a woman aged 40 to 50 in good health. The chain carries TRBV10-2 and TRBJ2-5, with 8 bases lining up with TRBD2. CDR3: CASREAGVVYNEQYF. For the CDR3, the DNA is TGCGCCAGCAGGGAAGCGGGGGTTGTCTACAATGAGCAGTACTTC.